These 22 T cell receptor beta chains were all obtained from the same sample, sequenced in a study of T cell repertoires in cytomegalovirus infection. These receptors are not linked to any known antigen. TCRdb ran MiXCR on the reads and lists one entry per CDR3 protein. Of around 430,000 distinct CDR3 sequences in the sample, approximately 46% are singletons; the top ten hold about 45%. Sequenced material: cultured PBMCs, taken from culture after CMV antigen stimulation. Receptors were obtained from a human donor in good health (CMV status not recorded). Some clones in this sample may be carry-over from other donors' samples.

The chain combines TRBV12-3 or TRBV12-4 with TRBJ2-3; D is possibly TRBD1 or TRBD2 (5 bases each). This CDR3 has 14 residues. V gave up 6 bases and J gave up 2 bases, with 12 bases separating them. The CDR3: CASRLGTNTDTQYF. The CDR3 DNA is TGTGCCAGCAGACTCGGGACGAACACAGATACGCAGTATTTT.

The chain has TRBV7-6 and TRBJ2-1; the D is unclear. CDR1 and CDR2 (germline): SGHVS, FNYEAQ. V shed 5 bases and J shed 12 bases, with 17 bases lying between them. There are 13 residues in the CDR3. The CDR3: CASSPFGGWGQFF. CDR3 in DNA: TGTGCCAGCAGCCCCTTCGGCGGTTGGGGGCAGTTCTTC.

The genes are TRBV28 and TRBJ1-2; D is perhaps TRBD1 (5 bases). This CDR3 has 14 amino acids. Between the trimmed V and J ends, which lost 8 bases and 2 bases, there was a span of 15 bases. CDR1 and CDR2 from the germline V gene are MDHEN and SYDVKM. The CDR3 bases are TGTGCCAGCTGCGCGGGGGGTATAAACTATGGCTACACCTTC. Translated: CASCAGGINYGYTF.

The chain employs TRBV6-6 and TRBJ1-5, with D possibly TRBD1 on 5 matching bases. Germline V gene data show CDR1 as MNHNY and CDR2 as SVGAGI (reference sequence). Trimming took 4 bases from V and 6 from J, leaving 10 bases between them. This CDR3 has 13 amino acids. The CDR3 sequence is CASSSGRVQPQHF. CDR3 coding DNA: TGTGCCAGCAGTTCAGGGAGGGTTCAGCCCCAGCATTTT.

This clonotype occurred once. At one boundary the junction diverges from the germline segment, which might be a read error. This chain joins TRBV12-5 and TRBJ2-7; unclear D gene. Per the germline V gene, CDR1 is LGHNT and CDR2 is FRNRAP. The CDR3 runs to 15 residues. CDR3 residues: CASGFRTGSSCEQYF. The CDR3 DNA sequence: TGTGCTAGTGGTTTTAGGACCGGTAGCTCCTGCGAGCAGTACTTC.

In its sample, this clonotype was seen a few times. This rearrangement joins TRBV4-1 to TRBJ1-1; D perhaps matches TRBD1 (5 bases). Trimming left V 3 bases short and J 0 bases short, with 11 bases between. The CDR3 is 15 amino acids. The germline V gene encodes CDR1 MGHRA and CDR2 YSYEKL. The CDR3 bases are TGCGCCAGCAGCCACGACAGCTCCATGAACACTGAAGCTTTCTTT. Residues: CASSHDSSMNTEAFF.

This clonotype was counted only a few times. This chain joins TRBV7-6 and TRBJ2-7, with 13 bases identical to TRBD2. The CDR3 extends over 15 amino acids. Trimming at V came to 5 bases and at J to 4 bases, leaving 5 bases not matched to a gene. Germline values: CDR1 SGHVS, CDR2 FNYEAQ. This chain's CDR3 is CASSPGTSGIYEQYF. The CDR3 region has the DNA TGTGCCAGCAGCCCCGGGACTAGCGGGATTTACGAGCAGTACTTC.

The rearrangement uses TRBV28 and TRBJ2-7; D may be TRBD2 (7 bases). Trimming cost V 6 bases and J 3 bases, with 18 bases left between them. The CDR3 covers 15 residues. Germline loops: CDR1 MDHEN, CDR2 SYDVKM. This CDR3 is CASSSRGQAHYEQYF. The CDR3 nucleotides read TGTGCCAGCAGCTCGCGGGGGCAGGCCCACTACGAGCAGTACTTC.

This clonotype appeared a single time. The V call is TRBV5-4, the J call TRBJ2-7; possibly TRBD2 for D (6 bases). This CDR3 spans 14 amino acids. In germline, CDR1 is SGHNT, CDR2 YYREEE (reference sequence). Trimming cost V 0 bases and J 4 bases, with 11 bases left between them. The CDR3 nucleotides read TGTGCCAGCAGCTTGGCCGGGAGTGAATACGAGCAGTACTTC. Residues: CASSLAGSEYEQYF.

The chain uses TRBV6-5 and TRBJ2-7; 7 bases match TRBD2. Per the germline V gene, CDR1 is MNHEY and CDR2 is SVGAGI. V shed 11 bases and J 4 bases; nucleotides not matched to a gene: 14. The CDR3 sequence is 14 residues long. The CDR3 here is CAPIGGSSRYEQYF. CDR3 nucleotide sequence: TGTGCCCCCATCGGGGGGTCCAGTAGGTACGAGCAGTACTTC.

CDR3: CASSQGFVLTF. In nucleotides, the CDR3 is TGCGCCAGCAGTCAGGGCTTCGTCCTGACTTTC. The genes are TRBV4-1 and TRBJ2-6; D perhaps matches TRBD1 (5 bases). Germline V lookup: CDR1 MGHRA, CDR2 YSYEKL. The CDR3 consists of 11 residues. V was clipped by 6 bases and J by 12 bases, with 9 bases between them.

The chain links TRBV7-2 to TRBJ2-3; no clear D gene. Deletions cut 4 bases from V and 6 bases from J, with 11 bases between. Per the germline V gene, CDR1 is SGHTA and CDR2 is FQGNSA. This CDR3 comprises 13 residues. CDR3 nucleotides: TGTGCCAGCAGCTGGACCCTGGTCGATACGCAGTATTTT. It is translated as CASSWTLVDTQYF.

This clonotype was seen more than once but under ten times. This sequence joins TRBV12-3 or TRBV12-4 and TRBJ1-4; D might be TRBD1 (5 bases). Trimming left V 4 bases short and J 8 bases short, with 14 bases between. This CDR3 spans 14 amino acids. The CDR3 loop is CASSSNRFGEKLFF. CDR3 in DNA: TGTGCCAGCAGTTCGAACAGGTTTGGGGAAAAACTGTTTTTT.

The CDR3 bases are TGTGCCAGCAGCCCCCGCTTGCTCTCTGGAAACACCATATATTTT. Translation gives CASSPRLLSGNTIYF. The chain combines TRBV7-6 with TRBJ1-3; D not certain. Germline CDR1 and CDR2: SGHVS and FNYEAQ. Trimming removed 5 bases from V and 0 bases from J, with 11 bases in between. The CDR3 sequence is 15 residues long.

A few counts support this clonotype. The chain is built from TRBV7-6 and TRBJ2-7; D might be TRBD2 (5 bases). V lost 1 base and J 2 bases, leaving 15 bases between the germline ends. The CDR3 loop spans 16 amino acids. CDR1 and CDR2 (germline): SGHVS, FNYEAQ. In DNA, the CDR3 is TGTGCCAGCAGCTTAGGTACGGGATTCAGGACCTACGAGCAGTACTTC. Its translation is CASSLGTGFRTYEQYF.

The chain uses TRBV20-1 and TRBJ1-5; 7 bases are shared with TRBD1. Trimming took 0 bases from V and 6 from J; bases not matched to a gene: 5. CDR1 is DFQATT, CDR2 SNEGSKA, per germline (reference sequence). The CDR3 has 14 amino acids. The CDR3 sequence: CSARDNRGPQPQHF. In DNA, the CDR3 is TGCAGTGCTAGAGATAACAGGGGACCTCAGCCCCAGCATTTT.

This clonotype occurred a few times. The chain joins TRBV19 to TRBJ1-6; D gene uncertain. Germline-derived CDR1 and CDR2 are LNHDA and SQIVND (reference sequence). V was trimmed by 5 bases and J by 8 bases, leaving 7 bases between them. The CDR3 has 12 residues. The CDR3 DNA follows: TGTGCCAGTAGTCACGCTGATTCACCCCTCCACTTT. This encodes CASSHADSPLHF.

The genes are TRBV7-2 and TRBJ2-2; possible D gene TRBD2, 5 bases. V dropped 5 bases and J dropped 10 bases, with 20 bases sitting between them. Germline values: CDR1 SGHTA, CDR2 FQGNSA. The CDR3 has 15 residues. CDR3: CASSTSLSWEKELFF. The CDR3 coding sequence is TGTGCCAGCAGCACCTCCCTCAGTTGGGAGAAGGAGCTGTTTTTT. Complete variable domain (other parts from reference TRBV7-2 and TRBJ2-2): GAGVSQSPSNKVTEKGKDVELRCDPISGHTALYWYRQSLGQGLEFLIYFQGNSAPDKSGLPSDRFSAERTGGSVSTLTIQRTQQEDSAVYLCASSTSLSWEKELFFGEGSRLTVL.

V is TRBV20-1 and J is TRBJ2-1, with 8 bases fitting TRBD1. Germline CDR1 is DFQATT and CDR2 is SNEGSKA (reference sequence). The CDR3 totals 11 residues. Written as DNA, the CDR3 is TGCAGATTCGACAGGGGCAATGAGCAGTTCTTC. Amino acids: CRFDRGNEQFF.

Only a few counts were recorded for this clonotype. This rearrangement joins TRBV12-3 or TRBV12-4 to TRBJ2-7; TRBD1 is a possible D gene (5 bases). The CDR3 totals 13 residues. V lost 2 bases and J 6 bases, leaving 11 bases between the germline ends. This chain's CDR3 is CASSLIDRSEQYF. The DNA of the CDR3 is TGTGCCAGCAGTTTAATCGACAGATCCGAGCAGTACTTC.

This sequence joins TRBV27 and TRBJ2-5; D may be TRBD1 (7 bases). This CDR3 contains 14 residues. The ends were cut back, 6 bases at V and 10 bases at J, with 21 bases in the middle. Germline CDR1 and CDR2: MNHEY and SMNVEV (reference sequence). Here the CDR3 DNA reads TGTGCCAGCAGCATGACAGGGTTCCGGCGGGGCCAGTACTTC. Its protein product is CASSMTGFRRGQYF.

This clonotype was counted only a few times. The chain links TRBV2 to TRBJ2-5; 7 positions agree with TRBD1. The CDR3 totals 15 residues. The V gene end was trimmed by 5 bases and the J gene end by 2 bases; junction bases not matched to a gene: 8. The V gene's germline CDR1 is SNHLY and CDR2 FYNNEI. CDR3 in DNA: TGTGCCAGCAGTCCGGGGACAGACATACAAGAGACCCAGTACTTC. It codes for CASSPGTDIQETQYF.